This T cell receptor beta chain was identified during a study of a mutant IDH1 vaccine in newly diagnosed glioma. Study in general: Most patients had radiochemotherapy with temozolomide before enrollment; others had one alone.

A note on this clone: Its antigen is currently unknown.

J was trimmed by 3 bases and V by 5 bases; bases with no gene match: 16. The CDR3 runs to 18 residues. The germline V gene has CDR1 SGHRS and CDR2 YFSETQ. Noted time point: week 23, last vaccination. Every single dose of the vaccine, 300 ug of mutant IDH1 20-mer peptide, came with topical imiquimod. Generated by immunoSEQ multiplex PCR, the TCRdb table keeps only in-frame clones and is missing some. The sample consists of under 45,000 clones, 80% to 95% of them appearing once. The chain employs TRBV5-1 and TRBJ2-1; 8 bases align to TRBD1. The TCR comes from a man aged 50-60 years with glioma. Here the sequenced sample was PBMCs, taken from a glioma patient whose treatment included an IDH1 peptide vaccine. The CDR3 region is CASRLPRRSDRVYNEQFF. CDR3 coding DNA: TGCGCCAGCAGGCTTCCTCGCCGTTCGGACAGGGTCTACAATGAGCAGTTCTTC. Combining the CDR3 with reference TRBV5-1 and TRBJ2-1 gives the whole variable domain KAGVTQTPRYLIKTRGQQVTLSCSPISGHRSVSWYQQTPGQGLQFLFEYFSETQRNKGNFPGRFSGRQFSNSRSEMNVSTLELGDSALYLCASRLPRRSDRVYNEQFFGPGTRLTVL.